A selection of T cell receptor beta chains follows, all from one sample in a study of T cells in Graves' hyperthyroidism and ophthalmopathy. TCRdb re-derived calls from the multiplex PCR reads in MiXCR, one entry per CDR3 protein. The table has around 700,000 distinct CDR3 sequences, around 40% seen once. What was sequenced was blood. All receptors come from a middle-aged woman with Graves' hyperthyroidism. CDR3s include the opening cysteine and the closing phenylalanine or tryptophan. A D gene is named only where the DNA matches it firmly. Expanded clones are given a class, and other clones once, few, many or no size at all.

J gene | V gene | clone size | CDR3 length | D gene | CDR3 DNA | CDR3 protein
TRBJ2-5 | TRBV29-1 | many | 13 | - | TGCAGCGTTGACAGGATATGGCGTGAGACCCAGTACTTC | CSVDRIWRETQYF
TRBJ2-7 | TRBV28 | few | 14 | TRBD1 | TGTGCCAGCACCCTCGACAGGGATCCAGGCGAGCAGTACTTC | CASTLDRDPGEQYF
TRBJ2-7 | TRBV6-5 | - | 15 | TRBD1 | TGTGCCAGCAGTTACTCGAGAGACAGGGACGTCGAGCAGTACTTC | CASSYSRDRDVEQYF
TRBJ2-5 | TRBV7-9 | - | 17 | TRBD2 | TGTGCCAGCAGCCCCATCAACGGACTAGCGGGGAAAGAGACCCAGTACTTC | CASSPINGLAGKETQYF
TRBJ1-2 | TRBV6-5 | few | 16 | TRBD1 | TGTGCCAGCAGTTTTCGGGGAAAGGGACAGGGGTATGGCTACACCTTC | CASSFRGKGQGYGYTF
TRBJ2-7 | TRBV18 | - | 14 | - | TGTGCCAGCTTCCAGGACGGGCTCTCCTACGAGCAGTACTTC | CASFQDGLSYEQYF
TRBJ1-3 | TRBV9 | - | 14 | - | TGTGCCAGCAGCGTAGGACCTGGCAGCGACACCATATATTTT | CASSVGPGSDTIYF
TRBJ1-1 | TRBV9 | many | 13 | - | TGTGCCAGCAGCGTAGGGCCGGGGGCTGAAGCTTTCTTT | CASSVGPGAEAFF
TRBJ1-1 | TRBV12-3/TRBV12-4 | few | 15 | - | TGTGCCAGCAGGTTAGGAGACAGGATGAACACTGAAGCTTTCTTT | CASRLGDRMNTEAFF
TRBJ1-1 | TRBV6-5 | few | 13 | - | TGTGCCAGCAGTTACTCTTTGCCCGCTGAAGCTTTCTTT | CASSYSLPAEAFF
TRBJ2-1 | TRBV7-9 | - | 12 | - | TGTGCCAACAGCTTAGGTCCCAATGAGCAGTTCTTC | CANSLGPNEQFF
TRBJ1-2 | TRBV11-3 | - | 15 | - | TGTGCCAGCAGCTTAGAAGGGTCCGACGGGTATGGCTACACCTTC | CASSLEGSDGYGYTF
TRBJ2-5 | TRBV7-2 | many | 16 | - | TGTGCCAGCAGCTTATTTCCCCAGGGGACCCAAGAGACCCAGTACTTC | CASSLFPQGTQETQYF
TRBJ1-2 | TRBV10-3 | - | 12 | - | TGTGCCATCAGTCTCGGGGGCTATGGCTACACCTTC | CAISLGGYGYTF
TRBJ1-1 | TRBV10-2 | - | 15 | - | TGCGCCAGCAGCCAAGAAGGGCCGGGGAACACTGAAGCTTTCTTT | CASSQEGPGNTEAFF
TRBJ1-5 | TRBV18 | few | 13 | - | TGTGCCAGCTCACCCTACGGGGATCAGCCCCAGCATTTT | CASSPYGDQPQHF
TRBJ1-1 | TRBV5-1 | - | 17 | - | TGCGCCAGCCCTTATGGGGCTCACAGGGTAATCGTCCCTGAAGCTTTCTTT | CASPYGAHRVIVPEAFF
TRBJ1-2 | TRBV2 | - | 13 | - | TGTGCCAGCAGTGAAGGGGCGCAGGACGGCTACACCTTC | CASSEGAQDGYTF
TRBJ1-5 | TRBV10-3 | - | 18 | TRBD1 | TGTGCCATCAGTGAGCACCCGGACAGGGGTATGGTTCATCAGCCCCAGCATTTT | CAISEHPDRGMVHQPQHF
TRBJ2-7 | TRBV29-1 | - | 14 | TRBD1 | TGCAGCGTGCCGGGACAGGGTCCCCCCTACGAGCAGTACTTC | CSVPGQGPPYEQYF
TRBJ2-2 | TRBV6-2/TRBV6-3 | once | 17 | TRBD2 | TGTGCCAGCAGTTACGGTGGACTAGCGGGGGCGGCCGGGGAGCTGCTTTTT | CASSYGGLAGAAGELLF
TRBJ1-5 | TRBV10-3 | few | 16 | TRBD1 | TGTGCCAGCAGCTACCGCTCAACAGGGGAGGGGCAGCCCCAGCATTTT | CASSYRSTGEGQPQHF
TRBJ1-1 | TRBV7-8 | - | 15 | - | TGTGCCAGCAGCTTAAGGGGCGGGTTAAACACTGAAGCTTTCTTT | CASSLRGGLNTEAFF
TRBJ2-5 | TRBV12-5 | few | 17 | TRBD2 | TGTGCTAGTGGTTTAGTATTAGCGGGTCGGTACCAAGAGACCCAGTACTTC | CASGLVLAGRYQETQYF
TRBJ2-5 | TRBV4-1 | - | 15 | TRBD2 | TGCGCCAGCAGCCAAACTAGCGGGAAACAAGAGACCCAGTACTTC | CASSQTSGKQETQYF
TRBJ1-4 | TRBV15 | many | 15 | - | TGTGCCACCAGCAGAGATCGGGGACATCAAGAAAAACTGTTTTTT | CATSRDRGHQEKLFF
TRBJ1-6 | TRBV7-6 | - | 18 | - | TGTGCCAGCAGCTTAGCTCTGGATAGGGGCAACTATAATTCACCCCTCCACTTT | CASSLALDRGNYNSPLHF
TRBJ2-7 | TRBV7-9 | many | 14 | - | TGTGCCAGCAGCTTCGGGGGATCCGGGTACGAGCAGTACTTC | CASSFGGSGYEQYF
TRBJ1-1 | TRBV11-3 | - | 14 | - | TGTGCCAGCAAGGTCTCGTCGGGGAACACTGAAGCTTTCTTT | CASKVSSGNTEAFF
TRBJ2-7 | TRBV7-8 | many | 14 | - | TGTGCCAGCAGCTTAGAACAGGGCTACTACGAGCAGTACTTC | CASSLEQGYYEQYF
TRBJ2-4 | TRBV29-1 | once | 14 | TRBD1 | TGCAGCGTTGCGGGACAGTCAGCCAAAAACATTCAGTACTTC | CSVAGQSAKNIQYF
TRBJ1-5 | TRBV6-1 | few | 13 | - | TGTGCCAGCAGTTCACGCAGCAATCAGCCCCAGCATTTT | CASSSRSNQPQHF
TRBJ2-5 | TRBV6-1 | few | 15 | - | TGTGCCAGCAGTGGGACCGGCGTAGGGAGGGAGACCCAGTACTTC | CASSGTGVGRETQYF
TRBJ2-5 | TRBV28 | - | 14 | - | TGTGCCAGCAGTTTAGCGGGATGGCAAGAGACCCAGTACTTC | CASSLAGWQETQYF
TRBJ1-1 | TRBV7-2 | - | 17 | - | TGTGCCAGCAGTCTTACGGGAGGGGCCGGGACAAGCACTGAAGCTTTCTTT | CASSLTGGAGTSTEAFF
TRBJ2-2 | TRBV6-4 | few | 16 | TRBD1 | TGTGCCAGCAGTGACTCGGGACAGTTTAACACCGGGGAGCTGTTTTTT | CASSDSGQFNTGELFF
TRBJ1-6 | TRBV7-3 | many | 14 | - | TGTGCCAGCAACACGGACAGACACTATTCACCCCTCCACTTT | CASNTDRHYSPLHF
TRBJ2-5 | TRBV7-2 | - | 13 | - | TGTGCCAGCAGGCCCCCCAATACAGAGACCCAGTACTTC | CASRPPNTETQYF
TRBJ2-7 | TRBV29-1 | - | 14 | TRBD2 | TGCAGCGTTTTTGGCGGGAGCGGGGGGGACGAGCAGTACTTC | CSVFGGSGGDEQYF
TRBJ2-5 | TRBV20-1 | - | 13 | TRBD1 | TGCAGTGCAGAGGGGGCAGGGAAAGAGACCCAGTACTTC | CSAEGAGKETQYF
TRBJ1-1 | TRBV12-3/TRBV12-4 | - | 15 | TRBD1 | TGTGCCAGCAGTATCCAGGGACAGGGGCCTAATGAAGCTTTCTTT | CASSIQGQGPNEAFF
TRBJ2-5 | TRBV5-1 | few | 15 | TRBD1 | TGCGCCAGCAGCCCGGGACAGGGGGCGAGGGAGACCCAGTACTTC | CASSPGQGARETQYF
TRBJ1-1 | TRBV5-4 | few | 16 | - | TGTGCCAGCAGCTTGGGGGGCCCTACAGGGAACACTGAAGCTTTCTTT | CASSLGGPTGNTEAFF
TRBJ1-4 | TRBV2 | - | 13 | - | TGTGCCAGCTCCGGACAGTATAATGAAAAACTGTTTTTT | CASSGQYNEKLFF
TRBJ2-7 | TRBV10-3 | - | 14 | TRBD2 | TGTGCCATCAGTCGTTCTGCGGGGGAATGGGAGCAGTACTTC | CAISRSAGEWEQYF
TRBJ2-5 | TRBV19 | many | 13 | - | TGTGCCAGTAGCTTACAGAGGAGTGAGACCCAGTACTTC | CASSLQRSETQYF
TRBJ2-5 | TRBV24-1 | few | 16 | TRBD1 | TGTGCCACCAGTGATGTTCGGGACAGCGTCTCGGAGACCCAGTACTTC | CATSDVRDSVSETQYF
TRBJ1-5 | TRBV2 | - | 16 | - | TGTGCCAGCAGTGTATTCGGAGCCAATAGCAATCAGCCCCAGCATTTT | CASSVFGANSNQPQHF
TRBJ2-5 | TRBV20-1 | - | 16 | - | TGCAGTGCTAGTCCCAGGGGCGTAGGATGGAATGAGACCCAGTACTTC | CSASPRGVGWNETQYF
TRBJ1-4 | TRBV7-6 | few | 17 | - | TGTGCCAGCAGCCAAACACTGTGGCTCGGGGCTAATGAAAAACTGTTTTTT | CASSQTLWLGANEKLFF
TRBJ1-2 | TRBV2 | - | 11 | - | TGTGCCAAGGCCGCGACTTATGGCTACACCTTC | CAKAATYGYTF
TRBJ2-7 | TRBV7-2 | - | 16 | - | TGTGCCAGCAGCTTGGAGCTTGGCGCAGGGCGGTGGGAGCAGTACTTC | CASSLELGAGRWEQYF
TRBJ1-1 | TRBV12-3/TRBV12-4 | many | 15 | TRBD1 | TGTGCCAGCGTGGGTTCCGGGACAGGGGACACTGAAGCTTTCTTT | CASVGSGTGDTEAFF
TRBJ1-2 | TRBV9 | - | 14 | - | TGTGCCAGCAGCGTAGCGGGGCGAAGCTATGGCTACACCTTC | CASSVAGRSYGYTF
TRBJ1-2 | TRBV6-5 | many | 12 | TRBD1 | TGTGCCAGCAGTACGACAGGGCTGGGCTACACCTTC | CASSTTGLGYTF